Sequencing of this T cell receptor beta chain was carried out in a study of T cells in localized non-small cell lung cancer. General study findings and limits: Multi-region tumor sequencing was not done, so intratumor heterogeneity could not be excluded. Of the tissues analyzed, uninvolved adjacent lung showed maximal T cell clonality, greater than tumor. A denser population of T cells in blood accompanied longer overall survival. Median roughly 57 top-100 tumor clones were shared with paired adjacent lung.

The data were produced by immunoSEQ multiplex PCR, yet TCRdb's version contains in-frame clones alone and is incomplete. The sample contains roughly 48,000 clones, about 72% of which appear only once. Germline CDR1 WSHSY, CDR2 SAAADI. This CDR3 is built from 15 residues. V gave up 5 bases and J gave up 1 base, with 13 bases separating them. Comments on this clone: Its antigen remains unidentified.

The clonotype originates from a man between 40 and 75 years old with stage I squamous cell lung carcinoma. The rearrangement joins TRBV10-2 to TRBJ2-3, with D possibly matching TRBD1 (5 bases). Sequencing used peripheral blood, obtained before any cancer treatment. The CDR3 sequence: CASSLGEAGTDTQYF. CDR3 in DNA: TGCGCCAGCAGTTTAGGGGAAGCTGGCACAGATACGCAGTATTTT.